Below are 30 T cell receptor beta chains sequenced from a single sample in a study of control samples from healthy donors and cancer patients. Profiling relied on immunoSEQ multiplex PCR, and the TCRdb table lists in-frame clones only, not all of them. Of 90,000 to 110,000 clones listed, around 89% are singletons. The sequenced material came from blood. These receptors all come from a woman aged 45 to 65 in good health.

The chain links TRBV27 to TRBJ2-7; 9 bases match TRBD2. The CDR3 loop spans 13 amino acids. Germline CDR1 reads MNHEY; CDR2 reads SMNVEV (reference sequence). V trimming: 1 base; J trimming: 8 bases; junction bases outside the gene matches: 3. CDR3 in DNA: TGTGCCAGCAGTTTATTTGGGACTAGCAAGCAGTACTTC. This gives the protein CASSLFGTSKQYF.

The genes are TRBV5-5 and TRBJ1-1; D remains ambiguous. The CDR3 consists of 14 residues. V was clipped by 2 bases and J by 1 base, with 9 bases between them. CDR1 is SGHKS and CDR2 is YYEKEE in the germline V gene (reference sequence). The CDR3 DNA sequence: TGTGCCAGCAGCTTCTTGGACTCGAACACTGAAGCTTTCTTT. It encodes CASSFLDSNTEAFF. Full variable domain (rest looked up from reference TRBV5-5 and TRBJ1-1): DAGVTQSPTHLIKTRGQQVTLRCSPISGHKSVSWYQQVLGQGPQFIFQYYEKEERGRGNFPDRFSARQFPNYSSELNVNALLLGDSALYLCASSFLDSNTEAFFGQGTRLTVV.

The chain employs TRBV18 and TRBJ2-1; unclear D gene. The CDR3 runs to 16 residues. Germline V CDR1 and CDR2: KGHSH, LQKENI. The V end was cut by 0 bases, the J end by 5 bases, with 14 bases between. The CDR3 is CASSPPRLARDNEQFF. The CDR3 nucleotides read TGTGCCAGCTCACCACCGCGGCTCGCCCGGGACAATGAGCAGTTCTTC.

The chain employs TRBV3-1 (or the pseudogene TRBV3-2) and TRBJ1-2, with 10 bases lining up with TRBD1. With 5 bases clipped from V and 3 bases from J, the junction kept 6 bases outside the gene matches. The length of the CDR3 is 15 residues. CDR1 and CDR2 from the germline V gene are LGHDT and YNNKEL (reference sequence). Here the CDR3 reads CASSDEGQGYYGYTF. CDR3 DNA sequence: TGTGCCAGCAGCGACGAGGGACAGGGGTACTATGGCTACACCTTC.

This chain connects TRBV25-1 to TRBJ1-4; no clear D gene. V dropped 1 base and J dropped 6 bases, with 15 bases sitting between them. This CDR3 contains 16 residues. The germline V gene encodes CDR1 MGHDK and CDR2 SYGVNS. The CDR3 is CASSELLRADYEKLFF. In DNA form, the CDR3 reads TGTGCCAGCAGTGAATTGCTAAGAGCGGATTATGAAAAACTGTTTTTT. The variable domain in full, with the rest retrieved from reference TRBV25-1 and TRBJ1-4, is EADIYQTPRYLVIGTGKKITLECSQTMGHDKMYWYQQDPGMELHLIHYSYGVNSTEKGDLSSESTVSRIRTEHFPLTLESARPSHTSQYLCASSELLRADYEKLFFGSGTQLSVL.

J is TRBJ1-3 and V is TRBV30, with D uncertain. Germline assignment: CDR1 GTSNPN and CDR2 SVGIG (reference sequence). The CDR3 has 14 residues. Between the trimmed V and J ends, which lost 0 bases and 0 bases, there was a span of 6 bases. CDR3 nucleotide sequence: TGTGCCTGGAGTGTATCGGGCTCTGGAAACACCATATATTTT. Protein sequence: CAWSVSGSGNTIYF.

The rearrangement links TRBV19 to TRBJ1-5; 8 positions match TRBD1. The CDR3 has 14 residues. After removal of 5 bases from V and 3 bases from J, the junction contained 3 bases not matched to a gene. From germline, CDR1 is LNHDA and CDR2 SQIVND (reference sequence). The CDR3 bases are TGTGCCAGTAGTTTGACAGGGGACAATCAGCCCCAGCATTTT. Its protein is CASSLTGDNQPQHF.

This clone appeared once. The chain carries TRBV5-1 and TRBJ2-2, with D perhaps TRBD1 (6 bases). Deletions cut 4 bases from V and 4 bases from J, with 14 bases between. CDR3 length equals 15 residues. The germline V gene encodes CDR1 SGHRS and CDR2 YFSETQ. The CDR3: CASSPTGTSTGELFF. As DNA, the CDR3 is TGCGCCAGCAGCCCAACAGGGACCTCCACCGGGGAGCTGTTTTTT.

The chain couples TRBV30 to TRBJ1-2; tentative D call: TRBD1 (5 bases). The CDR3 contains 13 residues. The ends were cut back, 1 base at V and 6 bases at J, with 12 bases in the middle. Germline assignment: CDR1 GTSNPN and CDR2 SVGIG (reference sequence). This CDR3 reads CAWSDQGYDGYTF. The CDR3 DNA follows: TGTGCCTGGAGTGACCAGGGCTACGATGGCTACACCTTC.

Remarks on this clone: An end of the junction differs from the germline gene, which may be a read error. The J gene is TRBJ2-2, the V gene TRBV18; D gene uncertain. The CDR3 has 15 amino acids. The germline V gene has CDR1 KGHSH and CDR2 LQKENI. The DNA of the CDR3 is TGTGCCAGCTCAACACCAAGGGAGAACACCGGGGAGCTGTTTTTT. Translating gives CASSTPRENTGELFF.

CDR3 amino acids: CASSYGGGRGNQPQHF. CDR3 sequence (DNA): TGTGCCAGCAGTTATGGCGGAGGCAGGGGCAATCAGCCCCAGCATTTT. The chain couples TRBV6-2 or TRBV6-3 to TRBJ1-5; perhaps TRBD1 as D (5 bases). Trimming cost V 3 bases and J 2 bases, with 14 bases left between them. Germline V lookup: CDR1 MNHEY, CDR2 SVGEGT. CDR3 length: 16 amino acids.

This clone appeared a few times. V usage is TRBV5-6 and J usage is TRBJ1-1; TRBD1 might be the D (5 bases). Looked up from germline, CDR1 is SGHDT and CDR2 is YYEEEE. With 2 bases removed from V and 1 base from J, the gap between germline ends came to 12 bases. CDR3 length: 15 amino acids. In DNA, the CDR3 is TGTGCCAGCAGCTTCAAAGACAGACCGAACACTGAAGCTTTCTTT. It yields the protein CASSFKDRPNTEAFF.

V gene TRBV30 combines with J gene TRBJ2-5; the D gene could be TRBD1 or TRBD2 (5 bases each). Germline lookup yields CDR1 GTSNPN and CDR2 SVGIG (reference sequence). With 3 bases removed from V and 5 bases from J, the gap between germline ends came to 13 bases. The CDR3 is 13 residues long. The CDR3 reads CAWRRGSPETQYF. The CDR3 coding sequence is TGTGCCTGGAGGAGGGGCAGCCCGGAGACCCAGTACTTC.

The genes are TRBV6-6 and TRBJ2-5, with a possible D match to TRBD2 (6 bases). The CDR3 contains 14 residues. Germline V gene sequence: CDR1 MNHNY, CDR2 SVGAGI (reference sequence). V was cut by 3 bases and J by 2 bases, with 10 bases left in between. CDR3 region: CASSYTSSQETQYF. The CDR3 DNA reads TGTGCCAGCAGTTATACTAGCTCGCAAGAGACCCAGTACTTC.

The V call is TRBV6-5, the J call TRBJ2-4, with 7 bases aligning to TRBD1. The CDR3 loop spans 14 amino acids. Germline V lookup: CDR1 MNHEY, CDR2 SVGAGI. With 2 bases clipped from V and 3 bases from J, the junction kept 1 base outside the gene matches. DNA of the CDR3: TGTGCCAGCAGTTACCGGGACAGCAAAAACATTCAGTACTTC. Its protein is CASSYRDSKNIQYF.

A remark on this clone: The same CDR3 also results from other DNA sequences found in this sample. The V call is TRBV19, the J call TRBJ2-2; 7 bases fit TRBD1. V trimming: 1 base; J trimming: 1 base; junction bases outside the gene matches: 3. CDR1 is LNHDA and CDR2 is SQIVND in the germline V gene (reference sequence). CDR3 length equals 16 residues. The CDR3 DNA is TGTGCCAGTAGTATAGTCCGGACAGGGAACACCGGGGAGCTGTTTTTT. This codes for CASSIVRTGNTGELFF.

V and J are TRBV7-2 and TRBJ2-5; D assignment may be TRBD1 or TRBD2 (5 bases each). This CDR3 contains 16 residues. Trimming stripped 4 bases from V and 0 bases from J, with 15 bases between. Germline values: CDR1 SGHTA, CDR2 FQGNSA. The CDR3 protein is CASSSQTAVYQETQYF. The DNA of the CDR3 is TGTGCCAGCAGCTCACAGACAGCGGTATACCAAGAGACCCAGTACTTC.

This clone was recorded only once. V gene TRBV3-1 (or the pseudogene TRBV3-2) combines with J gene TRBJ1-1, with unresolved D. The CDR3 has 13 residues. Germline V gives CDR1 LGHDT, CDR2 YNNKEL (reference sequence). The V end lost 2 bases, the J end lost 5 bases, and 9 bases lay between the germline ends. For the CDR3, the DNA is TGTGCCAGCAGCCAATGGGAGGATACTGAAGCTTTCTTT. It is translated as CASSQWEDTEAFF.

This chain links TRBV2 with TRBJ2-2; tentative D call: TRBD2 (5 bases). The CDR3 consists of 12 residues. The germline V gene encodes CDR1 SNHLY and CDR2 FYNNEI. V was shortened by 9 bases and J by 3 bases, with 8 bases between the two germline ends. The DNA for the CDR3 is TGTGCCAGATTCGGGGACACCGGGGAGCTGTTTTTT. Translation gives CARFGDTGELFF.

Here the CDR3 reads CASSFPGRTGEAFF. The CDR3 DNA sequence: TGTGCCAGCAGCTTCCCAGGGCGGACAGGTGAAGCTTTCTTT. This rearrangement joins TRBV7-9 to TRBJ1-1, with 7 bases that match TRBD1. CDR3 length: 14 amino acids. Looked up from germline, CDR1 is SEHNR and CDR2 is FQNEAQ (reference sequence). Losses at the gene ends were 3 bases for V and 7 bases for J; bases not matched to a gene: 8.

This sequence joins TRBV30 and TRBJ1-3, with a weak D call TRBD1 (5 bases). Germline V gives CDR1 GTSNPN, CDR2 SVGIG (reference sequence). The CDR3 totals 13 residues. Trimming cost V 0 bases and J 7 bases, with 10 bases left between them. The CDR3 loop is CAWSVEGRNTIYF. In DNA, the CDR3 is TGTGCCTGGAGTGTAGAGGGGCGGAACACCATATATTTT.

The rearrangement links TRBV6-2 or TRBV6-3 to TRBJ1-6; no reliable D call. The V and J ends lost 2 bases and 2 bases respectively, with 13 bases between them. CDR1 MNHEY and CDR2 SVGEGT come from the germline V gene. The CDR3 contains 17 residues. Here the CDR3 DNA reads TGTGCCAGCAGTTACCTCGGGGTGTTCCCCTATAATTCACCCCTCCACTTT. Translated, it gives CASSYLGVFPYNSPLHF.

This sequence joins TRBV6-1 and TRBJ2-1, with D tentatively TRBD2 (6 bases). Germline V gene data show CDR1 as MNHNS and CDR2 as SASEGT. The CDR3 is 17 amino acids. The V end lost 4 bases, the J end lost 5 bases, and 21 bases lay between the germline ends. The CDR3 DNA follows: TGTGCCAGCAGTGCTGCAGTTGTAAGGGGAGGAAACAATGAGCAGTTCTTC. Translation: CASSAAVVRGGNNEQFF.

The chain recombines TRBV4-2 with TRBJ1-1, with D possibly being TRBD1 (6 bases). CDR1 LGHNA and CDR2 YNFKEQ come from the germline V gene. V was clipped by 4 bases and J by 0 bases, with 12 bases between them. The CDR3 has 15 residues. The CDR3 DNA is TGTGCCAGCAGCCCTTTCTGGGACATGAACACTGAAGCTTTCTTT. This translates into CASSPFWDMNTEAFF.

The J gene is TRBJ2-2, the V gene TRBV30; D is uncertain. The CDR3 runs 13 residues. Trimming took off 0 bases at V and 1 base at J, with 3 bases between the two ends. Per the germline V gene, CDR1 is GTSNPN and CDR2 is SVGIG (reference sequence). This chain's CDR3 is CAWSVRNTGELFF. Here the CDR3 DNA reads TGTGCCTGGAGTGTTAGGAACACCGGGGAGCTGTTTTTT. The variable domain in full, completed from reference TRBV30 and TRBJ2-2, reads SQTIHQWPATLVQPVGSPLSLECTVEGTSNPNLYWYRQAAGRGLQLLFYSVGIGQISSEVPQNLSASRPQDRQFILSSKKLLLSDSGFYLCAWSVRNTGELFFGEGSRLTVL.

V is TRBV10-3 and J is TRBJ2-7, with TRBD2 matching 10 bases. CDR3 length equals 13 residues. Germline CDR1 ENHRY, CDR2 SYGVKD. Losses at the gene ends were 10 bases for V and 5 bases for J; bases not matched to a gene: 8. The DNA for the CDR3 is TGTGCCACCAAGCGGGAGGGAAACCACGAGCAGTACGTC. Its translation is CATKREGNHEQYV.

CDR3 nucleotide sequence: TGCAGTGCTTGGACAGATGGCTACACCTTC. Residues: CSAWTDGYTF. V and J are TRBV20-1 and TRBJ1-2; possible D gene TRBD1, 6 bases. The V gene lost 5 bases and the J gene lost 6 bases, with 7 bases spanning the gap. The CDR3 is made up of 10 amino acids. Germline values: CDR1 DFQATT, CDR2 SNEGSKA (reference sequence).

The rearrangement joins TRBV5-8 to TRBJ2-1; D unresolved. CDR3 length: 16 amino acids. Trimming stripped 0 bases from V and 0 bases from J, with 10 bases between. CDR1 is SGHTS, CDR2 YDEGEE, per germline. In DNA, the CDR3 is TGTGCCAGCAGCTTGGACCGCGGCAGCTCCTACAATGAGCAGTTCTTC. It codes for CASSLDRGSSYNEQFF. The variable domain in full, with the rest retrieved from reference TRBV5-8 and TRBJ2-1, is EAGVTQSPTHLIKTRGQQATLRCSPISGHTSVYWYQQALGLGLQFLLWYDEGEERNRGNFPPRFSGRQFPNYSSELNVNALELEDSALYLCASSLDRGSSYNEQFFGPGTRLTVL.

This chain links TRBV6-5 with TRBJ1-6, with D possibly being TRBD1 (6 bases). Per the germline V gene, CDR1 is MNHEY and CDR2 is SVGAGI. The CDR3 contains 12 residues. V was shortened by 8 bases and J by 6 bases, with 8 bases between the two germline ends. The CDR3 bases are TGTGCCAGCGGACAGTTTAATTCACCCCTCCACTTT. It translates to CASGQFNSPLHF.

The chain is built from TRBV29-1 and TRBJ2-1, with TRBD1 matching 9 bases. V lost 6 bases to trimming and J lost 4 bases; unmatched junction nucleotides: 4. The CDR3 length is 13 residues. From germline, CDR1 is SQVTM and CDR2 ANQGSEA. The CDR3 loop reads CSVAGTGYNEQFF. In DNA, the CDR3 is TGCAGCGTGGCCGGGACAGGGTACAATGAGCAGTTCTTC.